One and the same sample provided the 23 T cell receptor beta chains below, sequenced in a study of blood T cell repertoires in COVID-19. This table comes from immunoSEQ multiplex PCR, and its TCRdb copy is limited to in-frame clones, with some not included. The table has about 39,000 clones, about 94% seen once; the top ten hold 4.1%. Sequencing used peripheral blood. All receptors come from a human donor with active COVID-19. The donor label of this sample is uncertain.

The CDR3 region has the DNA TGTGCCACCAGTGATGGGACAGGGAATGAGCAGTTCTTC. Its translation is CATSDGTGNEQFF. J is TRBJ2-1 and V is TRBV24-1; 9 nucleotides agree with TRBD1. V shed 3 bases, J shed 7 bases, and the junction held 0 bases outside the gene matches. The CDR3 loop spans 13 amino acids. The V gene's germline CDR1 is KGHDR and CDR2 SFDVKD.

This clone came up once. The V gene is TRBV18, the J gene TRBJ2-7; D perhaps matches TRBD2 (6 bases). The germline gives CDR1 KGHSH, CDR2 LQKENI. This CDR3 spans 14 amino acids. V lost 6 bases to trimming and J lost 2 bases, with 14 bases between them. The CDR3 bases are TGTGCCAGCTCCCCCCGGGGGAGTACCTACGAGCAGTACTTC. This gives the protein CASSPRGSTYEQYF.

The chain couples TRBV29-1 to TRBJ2-7; a weak D match, TRBD1 (5 bases). The CDR3 runs to 12 residues. V dropped 2 bases and J dropped 3 bases, with 8 bases sitting between them. In germline, CDR1 is SQVTM, CDR2 ANQGSEA. The CDR3 DNA reads TGCAGCGTTGAAAACAGGAACTACGAGCAGTACTTC. This gives the protein CSVENRNYEQYF.

About this clone: Relative to the germline gene, one junction end is altered; a read error may explain this. This sequence joins TRBV7-7 and TRBJ2-7; perhaps TRBD2 as D (6 bases). The CDR3 contains 14 residues. Germline CDR1 and CDR2: SSHAT and FNYEAQ (reference sequence). The CDR3 region is CASSLAEDASEQYF. CDR3 nucleotides: TGTGCTAGCAGCTTAGCGGAGGATGCGAGTGAGCAGTACTTC.

CDR3 protein: CASSARLAGYNEQFF. The CDR3 nucleotides read TGTGCCAGCAGCGCCAGACTAGCGGGGTACAATGAGCAGTTCTTC. This chain joins TRBV7-9 and TRBJ2-1, with 11 bases identical to TRBD2. V trimming: 5 bases; J trimming: 4 bases; junction bases outside the gene matches: 4. From germline, CDR1 is SEHNR and CDR2 FQNEAQ (reference sequence). The CDR3 is 15 residues long.

V is TRBV28 and J is TRBJ2-1, with 8 bases aligning to TRBD2. In germline, CDR1 is MDHEN, CDR2 SYDVKM. J was trimmed by 0 bases and V by 3 bases; bases with no gene match: 10. The CDR3 extends over 18 amino acids. This CDR3 is CASSFSPGLGSSYNEQFF. The CDR3 DNA follows: TGTGCCAGCAGTTTCTCCCCGGGACTAGGAAGCTCCTACAATGAGCAGTTCTTC.

The rearrangement uses TRBV6-4 and TRBJ2-2, with D possibly matching TRBD2 (6 bases). The V end lost 0 bases, the J end lost 4 bases, and 6 bases lay between the germline ends. This CDR3 has 14 amino acids. Germline CDR1 is MRHNA and CDR2 is SNTAGT. Here the CDR3 reads CASSDSGGTGELFF. CDR3 in DNA: TGTGCCAGCAGTGACTCCGGGGGCACCGGGGAGCTGTTTTTT.

The CDR3 reads CASSGLLATRGNQPQHF. In nucleotides, the CDR3 is TGTGCCAGCAGTGGACTACTAGCGACCAGGGGCAATCAGCCCCAGCATTTT. This sequence joins TRBV6-1 and TRBJ1-5, with D perhaps TRBD1 (5 bases). From germline, CDR1 is MNHNS and CDR2 SASEGT. V lost 4 bases, J lost 2 bases, and 18 bases lay in between. The length of the CDR3 is 17 residues.

This CDR3 reads CASSLGQQNQPQHF. The CDR3, as DNA: TGTGCCAGCAGTCTCGGACAGCAAAATCAGCCCCAGCATTTT. The V gene is TRBV6-2 or TRBV6-3, the J gene TRBJ1-5; possible D gene TRBD1, 6 bases. Germline V lookup: CDR1 MNHEY, CDR2 SVGEGT. The V end was cut by 5 bases, the J end by 4 bases, with 12 bases between. CDR3 size: 14 residues.

The gene calls are TRBV27 and TRBJ2-2; a possible D gene is TRBD1 (5 bases). Germline V gives CDR1 MNHEY, CDR2 SMNVEV (reference sequence). This CDR3 comprises 19 residues. Between the trimmed V and J ends, which lost 4 bases and 5 bases, there was a span of 26 bases. The CDR3: CASSYLRNFGQGWTGELFF. The CDR3 bases are TGTGCCAGCAGTTATTTAAGAAACTTTGGTCAGGGATGGACCGGGGAGCTGTTTTTT.

The DNA of the CDR3 is TGTGCCAGCAGTTTAGAGTCTACTAATGAAAAACTGTTTTTT. This codes for CASSLESTNEKLFF. V and J are TRBV27 and TRBJ1-4; D is undetermined. Germline CDR1 reads MNHEY; CDR2 reads SMNVEV (reference sequence). V was cut by 2 bases and J by 2 bases, with 6 bases left in between. The CDR3 is 14 amino acids.

This clone showed up just once. The genes are TRBV9 and TRBJ2-7; weak D call: TRBD2 (6 bases). Germline CDR1 reads SGDLS; CDR2 reads YYNGEE. CDR3 size: 15 residues. Trimming removed 4 bases from V and 6 bases from J, with 20 bases in between. CDR3 sequence reads: CASSPEPGLAPEQYF. The CDR3, as DNA: TGTGCCAGCAGCCCAGAACCGGGACTGGCACCCGAGCAGTACTTC.

The chain joins TRBV2 to TRBJ2-5; TRBD2 matches at 8 bases. This CDR3 is 16 amino acids long. The germline V gene has CDR1 SNHLY and CDR2 FYNNEI. After removal of 6 bases from V and 4 bases from J, the junction contained 13 bases not matched to a gene. The DNA of the CDR3 is TGTGCCAGCAGGGCCTCGGGAGCGGGGGCCGGAGAGACCCAGTACTTC. This sequence encodes CASRASGAGAGETQYF.

The chain carries TRBV9 and TRBJ2-7; 8 bases are a match to TRBD2. This CDR3 is built from 16 residues. Trimming cost V 0 bases and J 5 bases; bases outside gene matches: 10. From germline, CDR1 is SGDLS and CDR2 YYNGEE. CDR3 sequence (DNA): TGTGCCAGCAGCGTAGCAGTCGGGAGGGACGGGGACGAGCAGTACTTC. Its translation is CASSVAVGRDGDEQYF.

The chain joins TRBV6-5 to TRBJ1-1; the D is unclear. Germline CDR1 and CDR2: MNHEY and SVGAGI. This CDR3 spans 15 amino acids. V was pared by 0 bases and J by 4 bases, with 12 bases between. The CDR3 DNA is TGTGCCAGCAGTTACTCGCTGCAGGTTCGCACTGAAGCTTTCTTT. It is translated as CASSYSLQVRTEAFF.

Regarding this clone: The same CDR3 also results from other DNA sequences found in this sample. The gene calls are TRBV6-5 and TRBJ1-3; tentatively, D is TRBD1 (5 bases). The CDR3 loop spans 15 amino acids. The germline V gene encodes CDR1 MNHEY and CDR2 SVGAGI. Trimming left V 2 bases short and J 0 bases short, with 8 bases between. CDR3 sequence reads: CASSYRGGSGNTIYF. The CDR3 DNA sequence: TGTGCCAGCAGTTACCGGGGGGGCTCTGGAAACACCATATATTTT.

This clone was found once. The gene calls are TRBV28 and TRBJ2-7; D perhaps matches TRBD1 (6 bases). This CDR3 comprises 13 residues. The V gene's germline CDR1 is MDHEN and CDR2 SYDVKM. V dropped 4 bases and J dropped 3 bases, with 10 bases sitting between them. CDR3 nucleotide sequence: TGTGCCAGCAGTTCGAACAGGGTCTACGAGCAGTACTTC. Amino acid sequence: CASSSNRVYEQYF.

The CDR3 DNA reads as TGTGCCAGCTCACCGGGACAGGGCCGTCCCGGGGAGCTGTTTTTT. Translation: CASSPGQGRPGELFF. The V call is TRBV18, the J call TRBJ2-2; TRBD1 matches 9 bases. CDR3 length equals 15 residues. The germline V gene encodes CDR1 KGHSH and CDR2 LQKENI. The junction had 5 bases not matched to a gene; V was cut back by 3 bases and J by 6 bases.

V and J are TRBV5-1 and TRBJ2-7, with 7 bases matching TRBD2. CDR1 is SGHRS, CDR2 YFSETQ, per germline. The CDR3 has 13 amino acids. After removal of 0 bases from V and 3 bases from J, the junction contained 0 bases not matched to a gene. CDR3 DNA sequence: TGCGCCAGCAGCTTGGGGGACTACTACGAGCAGTACTTC. It translates to CASSLGDYYEQYF.

The chain couples TRBV7-8 to TRBJ1-3; 9 bases map to TRBD1. The ends lost 4 bases at V and 4 bases at J; junction bases unmatched: 8. Germline CDR1 reads SGHVS; CDR2 reads FQNEAQ. The CDR3 spans 16 residues. Here the CDR3 reads CASSSWGGQGGNTIYF. CDR3 nucleotide sequence: TGTGCCAGCAGCTCTTGGGGGGGACAGGGAGGAAACACCATATATTTT.

There are a few counts of this clone. V is TRBV4-1 and J is TRBJ1-1; TRBD1 aligns across 9 bases. CDR3 length: 16 residues. V lost 4 bases and J lost 0; bases outside the gene matches: 6. Germline assignment: CDR1 MGHRA and CDR2 YSYEKL. This CDR3 reads CASSPGRDRVNTEAFF. The CDR3 nucleotides read TGCGCCAGCAGCCCGGGGCGGGACAGGGTGAACACTGAAGCTTTCTTT.

The chain links TRBV18 to TRBJ2-2, with 8 positions matching TRBD1. Losses at the gene ends were 5 bases for V and 0 bases for J; bases not matched to a gene: 5. This CDR3 is built from 16 residues. From germline, CDR1 is KGHSH and CDR2 LQKENI. The DNA of the CDR3 is TGTGCCAGCTCATCCCCGACAGGGGCGAACACCGGGGAGCTGTTTTTT. Encoded protein: CASSSPTGANTGELFF.

Written as DNA, the CDR3 is TGTGCCACCAGCGTCCGGGGGACAGGGACCGAGCAGTACTTC. This gives the protein CATSVRGTGTEQYF. V usage is TRBV15 and J usage is TRBJ2-7; 9 bases line up with TRBD1. Unmatched junction bases numbered 8, after V lost 5 bases and J lost 6 bases. The CDR3 is 14 amino acids. Germline V gene data show CDR1 as LNHNV and CDR2 as YYDKDF (reference sequence).